This T cell receptor beta chain emerged from a study of CD8 T cells in ankylosing spondylitis. In TCRdb, the 5' RACE reads were re-called with MiXCR into one record per CDR3 protein. This sample has roughly 260,000 distinct CDR3 sequences, with 20% found just once. In germline, CDR1 is LGHDT, CDR2 YNNKEL (reference sequence). The length of the CDR3 is 16 residues. Deletions cut 1 base from V and 2 bases from J, with 12 bases between. This clonotype originated in a male donor with ankylosing spondylitis or in good health (not recorded which). The sequencing input was blood, either unsorted or a sorted T cell fraction (not recorded which). V is TRBV3-1 and J is TRBJ2-1; no definite D call. CDR3 residues: CASSQGAIPAYNEQFF. Written as DNA, the CDR3 is TGTGCCAGCAGCCAAGGAGCAATACCGGCCTACAATGAGCAGTTCTTC.